This TCR beta chain was identified during a study of OX40 agonist ivuxolimab in advanced cancers. Using immunoSEQ multiplex PCR, the repertoire was profiled, and TCRdb retains in-frame clones only, with some absent. This sample carries some 71,000 clones, 84% of them seen once, and the ten largest clones take around 0.78%. Overall study findings and caveats: In CD8+ T cells, expanded clones were on average more numerous than in CD4+. Partly responding patients at 0.1-3.0 mg/kg showed some of the smallest clonal expansion. Some of the nonresponding patients also showed low levels of normalized T-cell clonal expansion.

The CDR3 loop spans 18 amino acids. V lost 4 bases and J lost 1; bases outside the gene matches: 8. Germline V gene sequence: CDR1 SGHAT, CDR2 FQDESV (reference sequence). To note about this clone: Its antigen is still unknown.

This sample comprised CD4+ or CD8+ T cells sorted from blood, obtained in a trial of the OX40 agonist ivuxolimab. The receptor's source is an adult with an advanced solid tumor such as melanoma, head and neck, liver or kidney cancer. The chain couples TRBV11-1 to TRBJ2-5, with 14 bases matching TRBD2. CDR3 amino acids: CASSSGTSGGGFQETQYF. In DNA form, the CDR3 reads TGTGCCAGCAGCTCTGGGACTAGCGGGGGAGGGTTCCAAGAGACCCAGTACTTC. Combining the CDR3 with reference TRBV11-1 and TRBJ2-5 gives the whole variable domain EAEVAQSPRYKITEKSQAVAFWCDPISGHATLYWYRQILGQGPELLVQFQDESVVDDSQLPKDRFSAERLKGVDSTLKIQPAELGDSAMYLCASSSGTSGGGFQETQYFGPGTRLLVL.